The 14 T cell receptor beta chains in this list originate from one sample, sequenced in a study of cytomegalovirus exposure and HLA in healthy donors. The PCR was carried out with 60 Vbeta primers and 13 Jbeta primers. Measured with immunoSEQ multiplex PCR; TCRdb has only the in-frame clones, and not every one. In the table there are under 140,000 clones, around 80% of which are singletons. The specimen sequenced was PBMCs. The receptors were sampled from a young man in good health and CMV-seropositive.

V usage is TRBV28 and J usage is TRBJ1-1; maybe TRBD1 (5 bases). Germline CDR1 and CDR2: MDHEN and SYDVKM. The CDR3 length is 14 residues. V lost 1 base and J 4 bases, leaving 10 bases between the germline ends. This CDR3 is CASSLYGGGTEAFF. The CDR3 nucleotides are TGTGCCAGCAGTTTATACGGGGGGGGCACTGAAGCTTTCTTT.

V usage is TRBV2 and J usage is TRBJ2-2; 7 bases fit TRBD2. Germline loops: CDR1 SNHLY, CDR2 FYNNEI. J gave up 4 bases and V 6 bases, and 5 bases lay outside the gene matches. CDR3 length: 14 amino acids. The CDR3 DNA reads TGTGCCAGCAGGGCCTCTAGCGGCACCGGGGAGCTGTTTTTT. It encodes CASRASSGTGELFF.

This chain connects TRBV13 to TRBJ1-3, with a possible D match to TRBD1 (5 bases). Germline CDR1 is PRHDT and CDR2 is FYEKMQ (reference sequence). Trimming removed 5 bases at V and 0 bases at J, with 14 bases between. The CDR3 consists of 16 residues. The CDR3 DNA reads TGTGCCAGCAGCCACCTAGACAGTAGCTCTGGAAACACCATATATTTT. Protein product: CASSHLDSSSGNTIYF.

The rearrangement links TRBV4-1 to TRBJ1-5, with D unresolved. The CDR3 spans 13 residues. The V and J ends lost 0 bases and 5 bases respectively, with 5 bases between them. CDR1 is MGHRA, CDR2 YSYEKL, per germline. The CDR3 nucleotides are TGCGCCAGCAGCCAAGATCGGGATCAGCCCCAGCATTTT. Encoded protein: CASSQDRDQPQHF.

CDR3 sequence (DNA): TGTGCCAGCAGTTTGGGACTTCCCAATGAGCAGTTCTTC. Protein: CASSLGLPNEQFF. The chain is built from TRBV27 and TRBJ2-1, with D perhaps TRBD2 (6 bases). The CDR3 runs to 13 residues. Trimming took off 3 bases at V and 6 bases at J, with 9 bases between the two ends. Germline values: CDR1 MNHEY, CDR2 SMNVEV (reference sequence).

The chain couples TRBV7-9 to TRBJ1-2; D remains unclear. Trimming removed 5 bases at V and 8 bases at J, with 12 bases between. Germline CDR1 SEHNR, CDR2 FQNEAQ (reference sequence). The CDR3 totals 12 residues. DNA for the CDR3: TGTGCCAGCAGCATCCTTTTTTCGGGCTACACCTTC. Its protein product is CASSILFSGYTF.

The chain uses TRBV18 and TRBJ2-5, with unresolved D. Germline loops: CDR1 KGHSH, CDR2 LQKENI. The germline V and J ends were trimmed by 3 bases and 4 bases, with 9 bases remaining between them. The CDR3 has 13 amino acids. The CDR3 coding sequence is TGTGCCAGCTCACCGCAGGAAGTAGAGACCCAGTACTTC. It is translated as CASSPQEVETQYF.

The V gene is TRBV14, the J gene TRBJ1-1, with 7 bases identical to TRBD1. The CDR3 is made up of 14 amino acids. Per germline, CDR1 SGHDN and CDR2 FVKESK. J gave up 4 bases and V 3 bases, and 5 bases lay outside the gene matches. The CDR3 DNA follows: TGTGCCAGCAGCCACTTTCGACAGGGCACTGAAGCTTTCTTT. It translates to CASSHFRQGTEAFF. The complete variable domain, with remaining parts taken from reference TRBV14 and TRBJ1-1, reads EAGVTQFPSHSVIEKGQTVTLRCDPISGHDNLYWYRRVMGKEIKFLLHFVKESKQDESGMPNNRFLAERTGGTYSTLKVQPAELEDSGVYFCASSHFRQGTEAFFGQGTRLTVV.

The gene calls are TRBV9 and TRBJ2-1; D possibly corresponds to TRBD1 (5 bases). CDR3 length equals 15 residues. V lost 2 bases, J lost 3 bases, and 12 bases lay in between. The V gene's germline CDR1 is SGDLS and CDR2 YYNGEE. The CDR3 DNA sequence: TGTGCCAGCAGCGTCGGGCAGGGTAACTACAATGAGCAGTTCTTC. This codes for CASSVGQGNYNEQFF.

J is TRBJ1-2 and V is TRBV12-1; the tabulated D call, TRBD1, remains unverified against the DNA. TRBV12-1 is a pseudogene. The CDR3 contains 14 residues. CDR3: CASSRPGPVRGYTF. DNA for the CDR3: TGTGCCAGCAGCCGCCCAGGGCCAGTGAGAGGCTACACCTTC.

This clone has only one observation. One end of the junction fails to match germline, which may point to a read error. The rearrangement uses TRBV19 and TRBJ1-2; D gene unclear. The CDR3 extends over 10 amino acids. Germline CDR1 LNHDA, CDR2 SQIVND (reference sequence). The CDR3 loop is CATPSEGGNF. The CDR3, as DNA: TGTGCCACTCCCTCTGAGGGAGGGAACTTC.

This clone came up once. This chain joins TRBV6-1 and TRBJ1-2, with D unclear. This CDR3 has 13 residues. The germline gives CDR1 MNHNS, CDR2 SASEGT. Trimming took off 2 bases at V and 4 bases at J, with 8 bases between the two ends. CDR3 sequence reads: CASSERTGYGYTF. As DNA, the CDR3 is TGTGCCAGCAGTGAACGGACTGGCTATGGCTACACCTTC.

This rearrangement joins TRBV29-1 to TRBJ2-1; the match to TRBD1 covers 7 bases. Germline assignment: CDR1 SQVTM and CDR2 ANQGSEA. The V and J ends lost 7 bases and 5 bases, in that order; junction bases with no gene match: 8. This CDR3 comprises 13 residues. The CDR3 region is CSEGQNLNNEQFF. Here the CDR3 DNA reads TGCAGCGAGGGACAGAATTTAAACAATGAGCAGTTCTTC.

This sequence joins TRBV5-6 and TRBJ2-7, with a possible D match to TRBD2 (7 bases). The CDR3 is made up of 16 amino acids. V lost 4 bases, J lost 3 bases, and 20 bases lay in between. Germline CDR1 is SGHDT and CDR2 is YYEEEE. The CDR3 is CASSHLRGGTIYEQYF. The CDR3 coding sequence is TGTGCCAGCAGCCACCTAAGGGGGGGGACAATCTACGAGCAGTACTTC.